The clone carrying this T cell receptor beta chain appeared many times. RNA transcripts yielded amplified TCR beta CDR3 regions. TCR CDR3 underwent first-round RT-PCR with the HTBI primer set. One entry per CDR3 protein results from TCRdb running MiXCR on the multiplex PCR reads. The table includes 400,000 to 500,000 distinct CDR3 sequences, around 15% detected once. The CDR3 is 15 amino acids. Trimming shortened V by 5 bases and J by 2 bases, and 14 bases separated the two germline ends. Germline CDR1 SNHLY, CDR2 FYNNEI. The data are from a study of T cells in Graves' hyperthyroidism and ophthalmopathy.

The sequenced material came from blood. The sequence was collected from a woman between 18 and 29 years old with Graves' hyperthyroidism. This chain uses TRBV2 with TRBJ2-3; D is unresolved. CDR3 in amino acids: CASSQEILFTDTQYF. The CDR3 DNA is TGTGCCAGCAGTCAAGAAATCCTTTTCACAGATACGCAGTATTTT.